The next 8 T cell receptor beta chains were all read from a single sample in a study of human T cells and chemical hapten exposure (dated by TCRdb to about 2021). Receptor libraries were prepared by RACE. The data were produced on a NextSeq 500. The public reads were reanalyzed by TCRdb: fastp trimming at Q25, MiXCR alignment, in-frame beta chains only. CDR3 protein duplicates are merged, each entry listing the most common genes and DNA. The sample includes some 71,000 distinct CDR3 sequences, with 10% observed a single time. About 6.9% of the sample rests with the top ten. The time point label on this specimen signifies: patch test 2, 6 weeks after DPC sensitization. The intended sense of this specimen's treatment or condition label: therapeutic diphenylcyclopropenone sensitization with weekly scalp DPC. This sample comprised whole blood, obtained in connection with sensitization to the hapten diphenylcyclopropenone (DPC). Receptors were obtained from a woman aged 45-59 years with alopecia areata. Some clones in this sample may be carry-over from other donors' samples.

The table lists this clonotype with a few counts. The J gene is TRBJ2-7, the V gene TRBV10-3; the match to TRBD1 covers 11 bases. The CDR3 spans 13 residues. Germline V CDR1 and CDR2: ENHRY, SYGVKD. Unmatched junction bases numbered 1, after V lost 4 bases and J lost 5 bases. This CDR3 reads CAISGTGGNEQYF. The CDR3 coding sequence is TGTGCCATCAGTGGGACAGGGGGCAACGAGCAGTACTTC.

This clonotype occurred many times. This rearrangement joins TRBV11-2 to TRBJ2-5, with D possibly matching TRBD2 (6 bases). V gave up 1 base and J gave up 4 bases, with 13 bases separating them. Germline V gene data show CDR1 as SGHAT and CDR2 as FQNNGV. The CDR3 has 15 amino acids. The CDR3 region has the DNA TGTGCCAGCAGCTTAGTGGGTGCGGGATTAGAGACCCAGTACTTC. Translated, it gives CASSLVGAGLETQYF. The full variable domain, in which reference TRBV11-2 and TRBJ2-5 provide the parts outside the CDR3, is EAGVAQSPRYKIIEKRQSVAFWCNPISGHATLYWYQQILGQGPKLLIQFQNNGVVDDSQLPKDRFSAERLKGVDSTLKIQPAKLEDSAVYLCASSLVGAGLETQYFGPGTRLLVL.

This clonotype occurred many times. The chain carries TRBV29-1 and TRBJ2-5, with D perhaps assigned TRBD1 or TRBD2 (5 bases each). Germline-derived CDR1 and CDR2 are SQVTM and ANQGSEA. The germline V and J ends were trimmed by 3 bases and 4 bases, with 12 bases remaining between them. CDR3 length: 13 residues. The CDR3 DNA reads TGCAGCGTTGAGGAGGTGGGGCGAGAGACCCAGTACTTC. This encodes CSVEEVGRETQYF.

The rearrangement joins TRBV5-1 to TRBJ2-3; D possibly corresponds to TRBD2 (6 bases). CDR3 size: 14 residues. Trimming took off 6 bases at V and 2 bases at J, with 13 bases between the two ends. From germline, CDR1 is SGHRS and CDR2 YFSETQ. The CDR3, as DNA: TGCGCCAGCATGGAGGGAGGAAACACAGATACGCAGTATTTT. Translating it yields CASMEGGNTDTQYF. The complete variable domain, with remaining parts taken from reference TRBV5-1 and TRBJ2-3, reads KAGVTQTPRYLIKTRGQQVTLSCSPISGHRSVSWYQQTPGQGLQFLFEYFSETQRNKGNFPGRFSGRQFSNSRSEMNVSTLELGDSALYLCASMEGGNTDTQYFGPGTRLTVL.

This clonotype has ten or more counts. The chain uses TRBV7-6 and TRBJ2-5; D gene uncertain. Trimming left V 1 base short and J 4 bases short, with 7 bases between. The germline V gene encodes CDR1 SGHVS and CDR2 FNYEAQ. The CDR3 is 13 amino acids. The CDR3 coding sequence is TGTGCCAGCAGCTTAGTCCCCCGAGAGACCCAGTACTTC. The encoded protein is CASSLVPRETQYF.

This clonotype has a count of ten or more. The chain recombines TRBV29-1 with TRBJ2-1; weak D call: TRBD2 (6 bases). The V end was cut by 4 bases, the J end by 8 bases, with 12 bases between. This CDR3 comprises 12 residues. Germline CDR1 SQVTM, CDR2 ANQGSEA. The DNA for the CDR3 is TGCAGCGTTGTGGAGGGTGTCTATGAGCAGTTCTTC. It specifies CSVVEGVYEQFF.

This clonotype was found a few times. The genes are TRBV20-1 and TRBJ2-2; 8 bases align to TRBD2. J gave up 4 bases and V 6 bases, and 13 bases lay outside the gene matches. Per germline, CDR1 DFQATT and CDR2 SNEGSKA (reference sequence). This CDR3 contains 16 residues. Here the CDR3 DNA reads TGCAGTGCGAGAAGAGCGGGAGATCGGATCACCGGGGAGCTGTTTTTT. Translated: CSARRAGDRITGELFF.

V is TRBV19 and J is TRBJ2-6; TRBD1 is a possible D gene (6 bases). CDR1 LNHDA and CDR2 SQIVND come from the germline V gene (reference sequence). The CDR3 extends over 16 amino acids. V lost 4 bases, J lost 2 bases, and 12 bases lay in between. The CDR3 DNA reads TGTGCCAGTAGTAATACAGGGCTAACTGGGGCCAACGTCCTGACTTTC. This sequence encodes CASSNTGLTGANVLTF.